This entry lists 23 T cell receptor beta chains sequenced from one sample in a study of blood T cell repertoires in COVID-19. Measured with immunoSEQ multiplex PCR; TCRdb has only the in-frame clones, and not every one. Here the sample spans 200,000 to 250,000 clones, about 83% being singletons. The sequenced sample consisted of peripheral blood. The receptors originated from a human donor in a cohort sampled during active COVID-19.

At least ten counts were recorded for this clone. The chain combines TRBV28 with TRBJ2-1; maybe TRBD1 (6 bases). V lost 4 bases, J lost 8 bases, and 15 bases lay in between. This CDR3 is 14 amino acids long. Germline CDR1 and CDR2: MDHEN and SYDVKM. The CDR3 DNA reads as TGTGCCAGCAGTTCCGGCCAGGGGATAGATGAGCAGTTCTTC. Protein sequence: CASSSGQGIDEQFF.

This chain joins TRBV7-9 and TRBJ2-7; possibly TRBD1 for D (5 bases). CDR1 SEHNR and CDR2 FQNEAQ come from the germline V gene (reference sequence). V lost 3 bases and J lost 6, with 15 bases in between. There are 14 residues in the CDR3. The CDR3 DNA is TGTGCCAGCAGCTTCGGCAGGGCCCTGACCGAGCAGTACTTC. This codes for CASSFGRALTEQYF. The full variable domain, with the rest looked up from reference TRBV7-9 and TRBJ2-7, is DTGVSQNPRHKITKRGQNVTFRCDPISEHNRLYWYRQTLGQGPEFLTYFQNEAQLEKSRLLSDRFSAERPKGSFSTLEIQRTEQGDSAMYLCASSFGRALTEQYFGPGTRLTVT.

The rearrangement uses TRBV5-1 and TRBJ2-3; 11 nucleotides agree with TRBD2. There are 16 residues in the CDR3. J was trimmed by 3 bases and V by 0 bases; bases with no gene match: 3. Germline loops: CDR1 SGHRS, CDR2 YFSETQ. CDR3 DNA sequence: TGCGCCAGCAGCTTGGCCGGGACTAGCGGAACAGATACGCAGTATTTT. Its translation is CASSLAGTSGTDTQYF. Together with reference TRBV5-1 and TRBJ2-3, the CDR3 gives the full variable domain: KAGVTQTPRYLIKTRGQQVTLSCSPISGHRSVSWYQQTPGQGLQFLFEYFSETQRNKGNFPGRFSGRQFSNSRSEMNVSTLELGDSALYLCASSLAGTSGTDTQYFGPGTRLTVL.

This chain uses TRBV25-1 with TRBJ2-7, with 7 bases that match TRBD1. J gave up 0 bases and V 4 bases, and 3 bases lay outside the gene matches. CDR1 and CDR2 from the germline V gene are MGHDK and SYGVNS. CDR3 length equals 14 residues. This CDR3 is CASSGRQGSYEQYF. In DNA, the CDR3 is TGTGCCAGCAGTGGTCGACAGGGCTCCTACGAGCAGTACTTC.

This clone was counted a few times. The rearrangement links TRBV9 to TRBJ1-3; TRBD1 is a possible D gene (5 bases). This CDR3 is built from 15 residues. Trimming shortened V by 4 bases and J by 2 bases, and 13 bases separated the two germline ends. Germline CDR1 reads SGDLS; CDR2 reads YYNGEE. CDR3 in amino acids: CASSPYRFTGNTIYF. As DNA, the CDR3 is TGTGCCAGCAGCCCTTACAGGTTTACTGGAAACACCATATATTTT.

The chain uses TRBV24-1 and TRBJ2-3, with D possibly being TRBD1 (6 bases). The CDR3 covers 15 residues. The V end lost 5 bases, the J end lost 5 bases, and 16 bases lay between the germline ends. The V gene's germline CDR1 is KGHDR and CDR2 SFDVKD. CDR3 DNA: TGTGCCACCAGTGTCCAGACCGGACAGCTAGATACGCAGTATTTT. Protein product: CATSVQTGQLDTQYF.

The chain is built from TRBV7-2 and TRBJ2-1; 10 bases align to TRBD2. J was trimmed by 1 base and V by 5 bases; bases with no gene match: 2. Germline loops: CDR1 SGHTA, CDR2 FQGNSA. This CDR3 has 15 residues. As DNA, the CDR3 is TGTGCCAGCAGCCTTAGCGGGGGGTCCTACAATGAGCAGTTCTTC. This translates into CASSLSGGSYNEQFF.

The V call is TRBV28, the J call TRBJ2-2; the match to TRBD2 covers 9 bases. V dropped 6 bases and J dropped 6; count of bases not matched to a gene: 8. This CDR3 spans 15 amino acids. The V gene's germline CDR1 is MDHEN and CDR2 SYDVKM. CDR3 residues: CASRSTGTSSGELFF. The CDR3 nucleotides are TGTGCCAGCAGATCCACCGGGACTAGCTCCGGGGAGCTGTTTTTT.

The CDR3 DNA follows: TGCGCCAGCAGCTTTAGCAGAACGAGCTCCTACAATGAGCAGTTCTTC. This encodes CASSFSRTSSYNEQFF. The chain combines TRBV4-1 with TRBJ2-1, with unresolved D. The CDR3 has 16 amino acids. Trimming removed 5 bases from V and 0 bases from J, with 14 bases in between. In germline, CDR1 is MGHRA, CDR2 YSYEKL.

The chain combines TRBV29-1 with TRBJ1-1; 7 bases are a match to TRBD1. V shed 0 bases and J 4 bases; nucleotides not matched to a gene: 2. This CDR3 region has 13 residues. CDR1 is SQVTM and CDR2 is ANQGSEA in the germline V gene. The DNA of the CDR3 is TGCAGCGTTGAAGAAGACAGGGCCACTGAAGCTTTCTTT. Amino acid sequence: CSVEEDRATEAFF.

The chain employs TRBV7-9 and TRBJ2-7; TRBD1 matches at 7 bases. CDR3 length equals 14 residues. The V segment lost 5 bases and the J segment 4 bases; nucleotides outside the gene matches: 8. Per the germline V gene, CDR1 is SEHNR and CDR2 is FQNEAQ (reference sequence). The CDR3 DNA reads as TGTGCCAGCAGCCCGTTGGGACAGTTTTACGAGCAGTACTTC. Protein: CASSPLGQFYEQYF.

This chain joins TRBV5-1 and TRBJ2-1, with TRBD2 matching 7 bases. Germline V lookup: CDR1 SGHRS, CDR2 YFSETQ. V lost 4 bases, J lost 1 base, and 8 bases stayed unmatched. The CDR3 has 16 amino acids. The CDR3 sequence: CASSHRLAESYNEQFF. The CDR3 bases are TGCGCCAGCAGCCACAGACTAGCCGAGTCCTACAATGAGCAGTTCTTC.

The chain employs TRBV5-1 and TRBJ2-2; 10 bases align to TRBD1. The CDR3 length is 15 residues. Germline CDR1 SGHRS, CDR2 YFSETQ. V was clipped by 2 bases and J by 8 bases; unmatched bases: 6. The CDR3 reads CASSFGQGGIGELFF. The CDR3 nucleotides are TGCGCCAGCAGCTTTGGACAGGGGGGAATTGGGGAGCTGTTTTTT.

The chain recombines TRBV6-5 with TRBJ2-1; D remains unclear. Trimming took off 8 bases at V and 3 bases at J, with 8 bases between the two ends. The CDR3 has 12 amino acids. Germline-derived CDR1 and CDR2 are MNHEY and SVGAGI. The CDR3 region has the DNA TGTGCCAGCGGGCTCGTCTACAATGAGCAGTTCTTC. Translation: CASGLVYNEQFF.

The chain employs TRBV9 and TRBJ2-5; 8 bases are shared with TRBD2. The CDR3 is 15 amino acids. The germline CDR1 and CDR2 sequences are SGDLS and YYNGEE. With 4 bases clipped from V and 2 bases from J, the junction kept 7 bases outside the gene matches. CDR3 loop: CASSLTGGPQETQYF. In DNA form, the CDR3 reads TGTGCCAGCAGCCTGACGGGGGGGCCGCAAGAGACCCAGTACTTC.

The chain employs TRBV27 and TRBJ1-6; unclear D gene. The V gene lost 2 bases and the J gene lost 10 bases, with 12 bases spanning the gap. This CDR3 spans 14 amino acids. Germline CDR1 reads MNHEY; CDR2 reads SMNVEV (reference sequence). CDR3 sequence: CASSLRFGFSPLHF. Written as DNA, the CDR3 is TGTGCCAGCAGTTTAAGGTTCGGGTTCTCACCCCTCCACTTT.

In its sample, this clone was seen once. This sequence joins TRBV30 and TRBJ1-5; D ambiguous. Germline V gene sequence: CDR1 GTSNPN, CDR2 SVGIG (reference sequence). The CDR3 has 15 residues. V was shortened by 1 base and J by 0 bases, with 10 bases between the two germline ends. The CDR3 region has the DNA TGTGCCTGGAGTGCACAACTATATAGCAATCAGCCCCAGCATTTT. It yields the protein CAWSAQLYSNQPQHF. The entire variable domain, with the rest obtained from reference TRBV30 and TRBJ1-5, is as follows: SQTIHQWPATLVQPVGSPLSLECTVEGTSNPNLYWYRQAAGRGLQLLFYSVGIGQISSEVPQNLSASRPQDRQFILSSKKLLLSDSGFYLCAWSAQLYSNQPQHFGDGTRLSIL.

This clone was detected ten times or more. This rearrangement joins TRBV3-1 (or the pseudogene TRBV3-2) to TRBJ2-2; D remains unclear. The CDR3 spans 15 residues. The V and J ends lost 0 bases and 4 bases respectively, with 9 bases between them. Germline loops: CDR1 LGHDT, CDR2 YNNKEL (reference sequence). CDR3 coding DNA: TGTGCCAGCAGCCAAGATCAGCCGGGCACCGGGGAGCTGTTTTTT. As protein: CASSQDQPGTGELFF.

There are a few counts of this clone. The rearrangement joins TRBV5-1 to TRBJ2-7; TRBD2 aligns across 7 bases. V shed 3 bases, J shed 6 bases, and the junction held 15 bases outside the gene matches. This CDR3 contains 16 residues. Germline-derived CDR1 and CDR2 are SGHRS and YFSETQ. CDR3 sequence: CASSYAVGTTPGEQYF. The CDR3, as DNA: TGCGCCAGCAGCTACGCTGTAGGGACTACCCCCGGCGAGCAGTACTTC.

The V gene is TRBV5-1, the J gene TRBJ2-2; 7 bases agree with TRBD1. This CDR3 region has 13 residues. V shed 5 bases, J shed 6 bases, and the junction held 4 bases outside the gene matches. CDR1 and CDR2 (germline): SGHRS, YFSETQ. The CDR3 nucleotides read TGCGCCAGCAGGACAGGGTTGGCCGGGGAGCTGTTTTTT. This encodes CASRTGLAGELFF.

The rearrangement joins TRBV5-1 to TRBJ2-5; TRBD1 is a possible D gene (6 bases). V was trimmed by 2 bases and J by 4 bases, leaving 12 bases between them. Germline V gives CDR1 SGHRS, CDR2 YFSETQ. This CDR3 comprises 14 residues. The CDR3 nucleotides are TGCGCCAGCAGCTTACAGGGCTCGGCAGAGACCCAGTACTTC. Translating gives CASSLQGSAETQYF.

The chain recombines TRBV10-3 with TRBJ2-1; 9 bases fit TRBD2. With 0 bases clipped from V and 4 bases from J, the junction kept 4 bases outside the gene matches. CDR3 length equals 16 residues. Germline V gene data show CDR1 as ENHRY and CDR2 as SYGVKD. The CDR3 nucleotides are TGTGCCATCAGTGAGTCGAATAGCGGGAGTTACAATGAGCAGTTCTTC. This encodes CAISESNSGSYNEQFF.

CDR3 amino acids: CAYAGTGRGYTF. The CDR3 nucleotides read TGTGCCTATGCGGGGACCGGTAGGGGCTACACCTTC. The rearrangement uses TRBV7-9 and TRBJ1-2; D perhaps matches TRBD1 (5 bases). The V end lost 11 bases, the J end lost 8 bases, and 18 bases lay between the germline ends. The CDR3 loop spans 12 amino acids. The V gene's germline CDR1 is SEHNR and CDR2 FQNEAQ (reference sequence).